One sample yielded the 29 T cell receptor beta chains listed below, sequenced in a study of human T cells and chemical hapten exposure. Time point reported: healthy volunteer bleed at 2 weeks. RNA extraction used unfractionated whole blood as the source of total RNA. Each CDR3 protein is one row after TCRdb ran MiXCR on the RACE reads. The sample carries more than 70,000 distinct CDR3 sequences, approximately 10% recorded once. The sample comprised whole blood. These receptors were obtained from a female donor in good health. Some clones in this sample may be carry-over from other donors' samples.

The chain recombines TRBV12-3 or TRBV12-4 with TRBJ2-7; D may correspond to TRBD1 or TRBD2 (5 bases each). Trimming took off 2 bases at V and 4 bases at J, with 15 bases between the two ends. CDR3 size: 15 residues. CDR3 sequence reads: CASSLPGTPGYEQYF. DNA of the CDR3: TGTGCCAGCAGTTTACCGGGGACCCCGGGATACGAGCAGTACTTC.

This clonotype was counted many times. The V and J genes are TRBV5-6 and TRBJ2-3, with D uncertain. The CDR3 consists of 13 residues. The germline V gene has CDR1 SGHDT and CDR2 YYEEEE. Trimming pared 1 base from V and 6 bases from J, leaving 9 bases between. The CDR3 nucleotides are TGTGCCAGCAGCTTGACCGGGCCCGATACGCAGTATTTT. This codes for CASSLTGPDTQYF.

In this sample, this clonotype turned up a few times. The chain combines TRBV28 with TRBJ2-5; D remains unclear. The CDR3 spans 17 residues. Germline V gene lookup returns CDR1 MDHEN and CDR2 SYDVKM. V was clipped by 3 bases and J by 3 bases, with 20 bases between them. The CDR3: CASSFWKDAPSKETQYF. The CDR3 DNA reads TGTGCCAGCAGTTTTTGGAAGGATGCCCCCTCGAAAGAGACCCAGTACTTC.

This clonotype was detected many times. The chain couples TRBV18 to TRBJ2-3, with a possible D match to TRBD1 (7 bases). The CDR3 spans 15 residues. Germline V lookup: CDR1 KGHSH, CDR2 LQKENI. V lost 4 bases to trimming and J lost 2 bases, with 13 bases between them. This chain's CDR3 is CASSLNRGLTDTQYF. DNA of the CDR3: TGTGCCAGCTCACTGAACAGGGGACTCACAGATACGCAGTATTTT. Full variable domain (remainder filled in from reference TRBV18 and TRBJ2-3): NAGVMQNPRHLVRRRGQEARLRCSPMKGHSHVYWYRQLPEEGLKFMVYLQKENIIDESGMPKERFSAEFPKEGPSILRIQQVVRGDSAAYFCASSLNRGLTDTQYFGPGTRLTVL.

Ten or more counts support this clonotype. CDR3 sequence: CSARVPQGLSNQPQHF. CDR3 sequence (DNA): TGCAGTGCTAGAGTCCCCCAGGGACTTAGCAATCAGCCCCAGCATTTT. The chain joins TRBV20-1 to TRBJ1-5; D perhaps matches TRBD1 (5 bases). This CDR3 has 16 residues. Trimming left V 1 base short and J 0 bases short, with 13 bases between. CDR1 is DFQATT and CDR2 is SNEGSKA in the germline V gene (reference sequence).

The CDR3 here is CASRSPRTTDTQYF. CDR3 in DNA: TGTGCCAGCAGATCTCCCCGGACCACAGATACGCAGTATTTT. The chain uses TRBV6-2 or TRBV6-3 and TRBJ2-3; D is undetermined. This CDR3 has 14 residues. Trimming cost V 6 bases and J 2 bases, with 12 bases left between them. Germline V gene lookup returns CDR1 MNHEY and CDR2 SVGEGT.

This clonotype was recorded many times. The V and J genes are TRBV2 and TRBJ2-1; 7 nucleotides match TRBD2. The CDR3 contains 13 residues. After removal of 3 bases from V and 10 bases from J, the junction contained 6 bases not matched to a gene. The germline CDR1 and CDR2 sequences are SNHLY and FYNNEI. The CDR3 nucleotides are TGTGCCAGCAGTGAGGGAGGGTACGACGAGCAGTTCTTC. Its translation: CASSEGGYDEQFF.

This clonotype was observed a handful of times. The chain is built from TRBV7-2 and TRBJ1-2; TRBD1 matches 9 bases. Germline loops: CDR1 SGHTA, CDR2 FQGNSA. The CDR3 loop spans 15 amino acids. After removal of 10 bases from V and 5 bases from J, the junction contained 14 bases not matched to a gene. In DNA form, the CDR3 reads TGTGCCATCGGGGGACAGGGAGGGGTTAAGTATGGCTACACCTTC. Residues: CAIGGQGGVKYGYTF.

CDR3 amino acids: CASSLELFGTSGYNEQFF. CDR3 nucleotides: TGTGCCAGCAGCTTAGAATTATTCGGGACTAGCGGGTACAATGAGCAGTTCTTC. The gene calls are TRBV7-8 and TRBJ2-1; 12 nucleotides match TRBD2. V was clipped by 1 base and J by 4 bases; unmatched bases: 8. Germline V gene data show CDR1 as SGHVS and CDR2 as FQNEAQ. The CDR3 has 18 amino acids.

This clonotype has just a few counts. The chain recombines TRBV5-1 with TRBJ1-1, with 9 nucleotides matching TRBD1. From germline, CDR1 is SGHRS and CDR2 YFSETQ. V gave up 0 bases and J gave up 7 bases; unmatched junction bases: 4. This CDR3 region has 14 residues. The CDR3, as DNA: TGCGCCAGCAGCTTGGTACAGGGGGCGGATGAAGCTTTCTTT. Translating it yields CASSLVQGADEAFF.

The rearrangement uses TRBV12-3 or TRBV12-4 and TRBJ1-1; TRBD1 aligns across 7 bases. The CDR3 consists of 14 residues. V lost 8 bases to trimming and J lost 3 bases; unmatched junction nucleotides: 9. The CDR3 region is CASSSDRADTEAFF. The DNA for the CDR3 is TGTGCCAGCTCATCAGACAGGGCCGACACTGAAGCTTTCTTT.

This clonotype came up a few times. The junction does not match germline at one end; this may be a read error. This rearrangement joins TRBV27 to TRBJ1-4; weak D call: TRBD1 (6 bases). The CDR3 spans 12 residues. From germline, CDR1 is MNHEY and CDR2 SMNVEV (reference sequence). CDR3 coding DNA: TGTGCCAGCAGATCGAAAAGAGGGACACCTATTTTT. It codes for CASRSKRGTPIF.

At least ten counts were recorded for this clonotype. The chain recombines TRBV27 with TRBJ2-5; the D gene is possibly TRBD2 (7 bases). V was clipped by 5 bases and J by 8 bases, with 21 bases between them. Germline V lookup: CDR1 MNHEY, CDR2 SMNVEV (reference sequence). This CDR3 is built from 15 residues. DNA for the CDR3: TGTGCCAGCAGTCCGCAACTGGTGCGGGGGACAACCCAGTACTTC. Its translation is CASSPQLVRGTTQYF.

There are a few counts of this clonotype. The V call is TRBV10-1, the J call TRBJ1-6; TRBD1 might be the D (5 bases). The CDR3 is 13 amino acids. Germline V gene sequence: CDR1 WNHNN, CDR2 SYGVQD (reference sequence). Trimming shortened V by 8 bases and J by 8 bases, and 13 bases separated the two germline ends. For the CDR3, the DNA is TGCGCCAGCGGCAGGACAATTGATTCACCCCTCCACTTT. As protein: CASGRTIDSPLHF.

In its sample, this clonotype was seen a few times. The rearrangement links TRBV28 to TRBJ2-7; D may be TRBD1 or TRBD2 (5 bases each). The CDR3 has 14 residues. Germline CDR1 reads MDHEN; CDR2 reads SYDVKM. V was cut by 10 bases and J by 2 bases, with 18 bases left in between. CDR3 protein: CATQTPGDAYEQYF. Here the CDR3 DNA reads TGTGCCACCCAGACCCCCGGGGACGCCTACGAGCAGTACTTC.

V is TRBV4-2 and J is TRBJ2-7, with 7 bases fitting TRBD1. V dropped 4 bases and J dropped 6; count of bases not matched to a gene: 6. The CDR3 length is 13 residues. The germline CDR1 and CDR2 sequences are LGHNA and YNFKEQ. This chain's CDR3 is CASSPQGESEQYF. The CDR3 DNA reads TGTGCCAGCAGCCCCCAGGGGGAGAGCGAGCAGTACTTC.

The V gene is TRBV6-6, the J gene TRBJ2-7, with D unresolved. Trimming stripped 4 bases from V and 0 bases from J, with 13 bases between. The CDR3 has 15 residues. CDR1 is MNHNY and CDR2 is SVGAGI in the germline V gene (reference sequence). The CDR3 region has the DNA TGTGCCAGCAGTTCCTTAATGAGCCTCTCCTACGAGCAGTACTTC. It encodes CASSSLMSLSYEQYF.

The chain recombines TRBV28 with TRBJ2-7; 10 bases map to TRBD2. The CDR3 has 15 residues. Germline V CDR1 and CDR2: MDHEN, SYDVKM. V trimming: 7 bases; J trimming: 3 bases; junction bases outside the gene matches: 9. As DNA, the CDR3 is TGTGCCAGCACCTCTAAGCGGGAGGGTGGCTACGAGCAGTACTTC. Its translation: CASTSKREGGYEQYF. The full variable domain, its missing parts supplied by reference TRBV28 and TRBJ2-7, is DVKVTQSSRYLVKRTGEKVFLECVQDMDHENMFWYRQDPGLGLRLIYFSYDVKMKEKGDIPEGYSVSREKKERFSLILESASTNQTSMYLCASTSKREGGYEQYFGPGTRLTVT.

This clonotype was counted many times. CDR3 sequence (DNA): TGCAGCGTTGAACTAGCGGGAAACTACGCGAACACCGGGGAGCTGTTTTTT. Its protein product is CSVELAGNYANTGELFF. This chain links TRBV29-1 with TRBJ2-2, with 9 bases lining up with TRBD2. This CDR3 contains 17 residues. Germline CDR1 and CDR2: SQVTM and ANQGSEA. Unmatched junction bases numbered 7, after V lost 2 bases and J lost 0 bases.

This clonotype came up many times. V gene TRBV4-1 combines with J gene TRBJ2-6; a weak D match, TRBD1 (5 bases). The CDR3 runs 13 residues. Germline V gene lookup returns CDR1 MGHRA and CDR2 YSYEKL. Trimming pared 0 bases from V and 15 bases from J, leaving 12 bases between. In nucleotides, the CDR3 is TGCGCCAGCAGCCAAGATGCAGGGTCTGACCTGACTTTC. Translation: CASSQDAGSDLTF.

The V gene is TRBV7-8, the J gene TRBJ1-4; the match to TRBD1 covers 7 bases. This CDR3 spans 15 amino acids. Germline V gives CDR1 SGHVS, CDR2 FQNEAQ. V trimming: 2 bases; J trimming: 7 bases; junction bases outside the gene matches: 7. CDR3 DNA: TGTGCCAGCAGCTTAACCGAGGGGGCCGGTGAAAAACTGTTTTTT. Protein: CASSLTEGAGEKLFF.

The rearrangement links TRBV30 to TRBJ1-6; tentatively, D is TRBD1 (5 bases). The CDR3 spans 14 residues. The V gene's germline CDR1 is GTSNPN and CDR2 SVGIG (reference sequence). Deletions cut 0 bases from V and 7 bases from J, with 10 bases between. Written as DNA, the CDR3 is TGTGCCTGGAGTGTGGAGGGGAGAAATTCACCCCTCCACTTT. The encoded protein is CAWSVEGRNSPLHF.

The table lists this clonotype with a few counts. The CDR3 sequence: CASSPPAGAREQYF. The CDR3 nucleotides read TGTGCCAGCAGCCCCCCAGCGGGAGCGCGAGAGCAGTACTTC. J is TRBJ2-7 and V is TRBV12-3 or TRBV12-4; TRBD2 matches 8 bases. This CDR3 is 14 amino acids long. Trimming cost V 6 bases and J 7 bases; bases outside gene matches: 11.

The sample holds one count of this clonotype. A read error may produce the germline difference seen at one junction end. The chain carries TRBV2 and TRBJ1-5; no clear D. The CDR3 contains 13 residues. CDR1 and CDR2 (germline): SNHLY, FYNNEI. The CDR3 spells CASSATLGQPPHF. The CDR3 DNA follows: TGTGCCAGCAGCGCCACTTTGGGTCAGCCCCCGCATTTT.

This clonotype was seen a handful of times. The chain employs TRBV7-3 and TRBJ1-1; no clear D. CDR3 size: 13 residues. From germline, CDR1 is SGHTA and CDR2 FQGTGA. Trimming took off 4 bases at V and 8 bases at J, with 14 bases between the two ends. The CDR3 region is CASSSRQDREAFF. Here the CDR3 DNA reads TGTGCCAGCAGCTCCCGACAAGACCGAGAAGCTTTCTTT.

This clonotype was counted many times. The V call is TRBV20-1, the J call TRBJ2-1, with D possibly TRBD2 on 5 matching bases. Between the trimmed V and J ends, which lost 5 bases and 0 bases, there was a span of 8 bases. Per germline, CDR1 DFQATT and CDR2 SNEGSKA (reference sequence). The CDR3 spans 13 residues. The CDR3 region has the DNA TGCAGTGCTCTGAGGGCCTCCTACAATGAGCAGTTCTTC. Translation: CSALRASYNEQFF.

A few counts support this clonotype. The chain combines TRBV19 with TRBJ1-2; TRBD1 matches 8 bases. The germline V gene has CDR1 LNHDA and CDR2 SQIVND (reference sequence). This CDR3 has 14 residues. V lost 5 bases and J lost 3; bases outside the gene matches: 5. The CDR3 bases are TGTGCCAGTAGTTTCCAGGGGGCGTACTATGGCTACACCTTC. It translates to CASSFQGAYYGYTF.

This clonotype was counted ten times or more. The rearrangement links TRBV20-1 to TRBJ2-5, with 12 positions matching TRBD2. Germline CDR1 DFQATT, CDR2 SNEGSKA (reference sequence). Trimming cost V 2 bases and J 6 bases; bases outside gene matches: 7. The CDR3 extends over 15 amino acids. In DNA, the CDR3 is TGCAGTGCTAGACGAGAGACTAGCGGGAGTAAGACCCAGTACTTC. It specifies CSARRETSGSKTQYF.

This clonotype was seen ten or more times. This chain uses TRBV29-1 with TRBJ2-7, with 8 bases lining up with TRBD1. The V segment lost 7 bases and the J segment 0 bases; nucleotides outside the gene matches: 5. The germline V gene has CDR1 SQVTM and CDR2 ANQGSEA. The CDR3 spans 13 residues. CDR3 DNA sequence: TGCAGCGCACGGGGACAGGCCTCCTACGAGCAGTACTTC. This sequence encodes CSARGQASYEQYF.